The source of this TCR beta chain is a study of blood T cells in healthy people across ages. About this clonotype itself: The junction shows a germline mismatch at one end, possibly a read error.

This CDR3 spans 15 amino acids. CDR1 and CDR2 (germline): SGHKS, YYEKEE (reference sequence). The draw of peripheral blood yielded about 10 milliliters from each donor. For the second PCR, which ran for about 7 to 11 cycles, a sample-barcoded 5' primer and a J-beta primer mix were used. MiXCR was run by TCRdb on the 5' RACE reads, yielding one entry per CDR3 protein. The sample carries 540,000 or so distinct CDR3 sequences, roughly 43% recorded once. Input material: blood. The chain combines TRBV5-5 with TRBJ1-5; no clear D. This clonotype originated in an older man in good health. The CDR3 loop reads CASNLMGSMDQPQHF. The CDR3 DNA reads as TGTGCCAGCAACTTGATGGGTAGTATGGATCAGCCCCAGCATTTT.